This record looks at one T cell receptor beta chain sequence and its context. The antigen this receptor binds is unknown. No base quality values were provided; no much bigger clone lies one nucleotide off. CD8 naive samples were CD45RO-negative cells positively selected for CCR7, giving a CD45RA+CCR7+ population that excluded TemRA cells. The donors were healthy, HIV-negative adults with no recently reported acute infections or vaccinations. Every donor was a Caucasian adult residing in Nashville, Tennessee, USA. After blood collection by leukapheresis, PBMCs were isolated using Ficoll-Histopaque density gradient centrifugation and then cryopreserved in the vapor phase of liquid nitrogen. Analytical flow cytometry was used to check the purity and quantity of each magnetically sorted T cell population. Genomic DNA was isolated from each sorted fraction and quantified by UV absorbance on a Nanodrop 2000c.

Trimming leaves V shorter by 4 bases and J shorter by 6 bases, with the junction holding 5 bases beyond the gene matches. Including the terminal cysteine and phenylalanine, the CDR3 comprises 14 residues. Just the 42-base CDR3 DNA is kept, in frame starting at base 1. CDR1 and CDR2 were assigned from the germline V gene as SGHVS and FQNEAQ. The sample comes from a study of shared clonotypes between healthy human individuals (TCRdb year 2020). At the level of the whole study: The cohort included three men and a couple of women between 18 and 49 years of age. To increase sequencing depth and limit assay-specific biases, different laboratories used diverse techniques to prepare libraries and sequence TCR repertoires. To estimate repertoire size and how much clonotypes are shared between individuals, the study performed deep sequencing of blood TCR repertoires from roughly five healthy adults. For each donor, CD4 naive and CD4 memory were each run on three plates, CD8 naive on two plates, and CD8 memory on one plate. Per donor, leukapheresis produced somewhere between about 0.9 and 9 billion PBMCs.

Overall study outcomes, separate from this receptor: Because the study included only a small number of donors, the genetic and exposure-history diversity represented was limited. Larger estimated clonotype richness was generally found for naive subsets than for memory subsets. Across a few donors, 4.5% to 6.5% of naive CD4, roughly 3.4% of naive CD8, under 2.5% of memory CD4, and approximately 0.4% of memory CD8 clonotypes were shared. Clonotypes shared by all four sorted-subset donors showed higher generation probabilities than non-shared clonotypes. Pairwise subsampling indicated that sequencing depth was expected to affect the degree of clonotype sharing among donors. Even with the large sequencing depth, rarefaction of the sorted-subset datasets indicated that sequencing was incomplete. Only blood was sampled, and tissue TCR repertoires likely differ from those in blood.

Using the deep immunoSEQ assay, multiplex PCR amplified TCR CDR3 regions from genomic DNA. For each cell subset, the extracted genomic DNA was distributed evenly across all wells of several immunoSEQ 96-well plates, and each plate served as one replicate. For sorted subsets, each replicate PCR was loaded with 200 to 250 ng genomic DNA, equivalent to approximately 27,000 T cell genomes. The purified libraries were quantified using a Qubit 3.0 fluorometer, sized with a Bioanalyzer 2100, and then quantified again using the KAPA Library Quantification kit. Every immunoSEQ 96-well plate was sequenced on a separate single-read 150-cycle Illumina NextSeq 550 flow cell. As for how the authors treated the data: The immunoSEQ output contained only junctional sequences without quality scores, so filtering could not match that applied to full-length reads. To assign V/J genes and CDR3, sequences were annotated using PyIR, a Python wrapper for IgBLAST v1.9, with IMGT germline references. Reads with weak V/J assignments (E-value above 1e-6), missing CDR3, stop codons, out-of-frame junctions, or ambiguous translated residues were removed. V3J clonotypes were defined as sequences sharing an identical inferred V gene, J gene, and CDR3 amino acid sequence. To compute the percentage overlap between repertoires, the number of shared unique clonotypes was divided by the size of the smaller repertoire. RTK rarefaction, the Chao1 estimator, and Recon v2.1 estimates of unobserved clonotypes were used to assess repertoire richness. For all TCRbeta clonotypes obtained by the gDNA method from a few donors, generation probabilities were computed with OLGA. The clones in this table, taken by TCRdb from immuneACCESS, are in-frame only. Not every clone is retained; where verified, under half of the shortfall comes from an unresolved V gene, and the cause of the rest is unknown. That table is the source of V, J and clone size, and D and trimming were worked out from the DNA. Within this sample are 560,000 or so clones, with 95% to 97% of them counted one time only. The top ten clones comprise about 0.11% of the sample.

Source material: naive CD8+ T cells sorted from blood. This sample's cell subset or site label indicates: CD45RA+CCR7+. The chain uses TRBV7-8 and TRBJ2-1; 8 junctional bases match TRBD2. The receptor was isolated from a woman aged 30 to 39 in good health. CDR3 region: CASSSGGAGNEQFF. The DNA sequence is given as TGTGCCAGCAGCTCGGGGGGGGCAGGCAATGAGCAGTTCTTC. The full variable domain, with segments outside the CDR3 supplied by the reference TRBV7-8 and TRBJ2-1 proteins, appears as GAGVSQSPRYKVAKRGQDVALRCDPISGHVSLFWYQQALGQGPEFLTYFQNEAQLDKSGLPSDRFFAERPEGSVSTLKIQRTQQEDSAVYLCASSSGGAGNEQFFGPGTRLTVL.